These T cell receptor beta chains were read from a single sample in a study of cytomegalovirus exposure and HLA in healthy donors. The protocol was immunoSEQ multiplex PCR, while the TCRdb copy is restricted to in-frame clones and leaves out a portion. The data show 150,000 to 200,000 clones, 70% to 90% seen once. Source material: PBMCs. These receptors all come from a man aged 18 to 29 in good health and CMV-seropositive. The conserved cysteine and the conserved F or W are not part of the CDR3 here. Each record gives: CDR3 protein, V gene, J gene.

CDR3: ASSGRGGWETQY
V: TRBV5-5
J: TRBJ2-5

CDR3: AWSLSVGQPQH
V: TRBV30
J: TRBJ1-5

CDR3: ASSQDRASGGGHEQF
V: TRBV4-3
J: TRBJ2-1

CDR3: AITLPSGYT
V: TRBV6-1
J: TRBJ1-2

CDR3: ASSFPGQGDYGYT
V: TRBV7-9
J: TRBJ1-2

CDR3: SVEGAQGGSYNEQF
V: TRBV29-1
J: TRBJ2-1

CDR3: ASSPRLAGGLRETQY
V: TRBV9
J: TRBJ2-5

CDR3: ASSLRGPGGGTIY
V: TRBV5-8
J: TRBJ1-3

CDR3: ASSDPVDRANTGELF
V: TRBV9
J: TRBJ2-2

CDR3: ANSLRDGDQPQH
V: TRBV6-1
J: TRBJ1-5

CDR3: ASSLRDSSGNTIY
V: TRBV7-2
J: TRBJ1-3

CDR3: ASSTGTVGGYT
V: TRBV5-1
J: TRBJ1-2

CDR3: ASSLTNQPQH
V: TRBV14
J: TRBJ1-5

CDR3: AWSSQPDSPLH
V: TRBV30
J: TRBJ1-6

CDR3: ASSFAAGVSSGNTIY
V: TRBV9
J: TRBJ1-3

CDR3: ASSLGGYATEAF
V: TRBV5-6
J: TRBJ1-1

CDR3: ASRRTGQGDYGYT
V: TRBV6-5
J: TRBJ1-2

CDR3: ASRDRVNTEAF
V: TRBV27
J: TRBJ1-1

CDR3: ASSAGGPYEQY
V: TRBV5-4
J: TRBJ2-7

CDR3: AWSGGGDTQY
V: TRBV30
J: TRBJ2-3

CDR3: ASSPDTHGYT
V: TRBV5-1
J: TRBJ1-2

CDR3: SVAPPGQGEYGYT
V: TRBV29-1
J: TRBJ1-2

CDR3: ASSFRQVAEAF
V: TRBV7-9
J: TRBJ1-1

CDR3: ASRAGYEQY
V: TRBV25-1
J: TRBJ2-7

CDR3: ASSYAGSNEKLF
V: TRBV6-5
J: TRBJ1-4

CDR3: ASSRVPGLAGGGDTQY
V: TRBV5-6
J: TRBJ2-3

CDR3: ASSLLTGTGANVLT
V: TRBV11-2
J: TRBJ2-6

CDR3: ARSPPMVDEQF
V: TRBV5-3
J: TRBJ2-1

CDR3: ASSYTETQY
V: TRBV7-2
J: TRBJ2-5

CDR3: ASSLEGAWDTEAF
V: TRBV5-1
J: TRBJ1-1

CDR3: ASSLAGRGSNEQF
V: TRBV7-7
J: TRBJ2-1

CDR3: ASSVGVGAYEQY
V: TRBV9
J: .

CDR3: ASSQDATWGNTIY
V: TRBV14
J: TRBJ1-3

CDR3: ASSDDRTYEQY
V: TRBV5-5
J: TRBJ2-7

CDR3: ASSLAGDRTDTQY
V: TRBV27
J: TRBJ2-3

CDR3: ASSSGQGSADTQY
V: TRBV6-6
J: TRBJ2-3

CDR3: ASSVGVGQGGNEQF
V: TRBV9
J: TRBJ2-1

CDR3: ASSPTFRGGEGSPLH
V: TRBV18
J: TRBJ1-6

CDR3: ASSPSHRERYGYT
V: TRBV7-3
J: TRBJ1-2

CDR3: ASSRGLLAGGQDTQY
V: TRBV10-1
J: TRBJ2-3

CDR3: ASSPPRTDNEQF
V: TRBV25-1
J: TRBJ2-1

CDR3: ASSLADRGRASKKLF
V: TRBV7-2
J: TRBJ1-4

CDR3: ASSNRGSGETQY
V: TRBV6-5
J: TRBJ2-5

CDR3: ASSSYSGGPSTGELF
V: TRBV11-2
J: TRBJ2-2

CDR3: ASSALGDGYT
V: TRBV5-1
J: TRBJ1-2

CDR3: ASSPWTVRSQPQH
V: TRBV5-6
J: TRBJ1-5

CDR3: ASSQDLAGGAISGANVLT
V: TRBV4-3
J: TRBJ2-6

CDR3: ASSDRVLGAQY
V: TRBV9
J: TRBJ2-5

CDR3: ASSQGQGIGGTEAF
V: TRBV5-6
J: TRBJ1-1

CDR3: ASSGAIVRSYNEQF
V: TRBV19
J: TRBJ2-1

CDR3: ASSPGGQELF
V: TRBV6-6
J: TRBJ1-4

CDR3: ASSQDRDYEQY
V: TRBV4-3
J: TRBJ2-7

CDR3: SVDRPWDRESNEQF
V: TRBV29-1
J: TRBJ2-1

CDR3: SVGGGLFYEQY
V: TRBV29-1
J: TRBJ2-7

CDR3: ASSSPGEGTEAF
V: TRBV6-5
J: TRBJ1-1

CDR3: ASSYGTGNSPLH
V: TRBV6-5
J: TRBJ1-6

CDR3: ASSSPGQGIADTQY
V: TRBV5-4
J: TRBJ2-3

CDR3: ASSLDGRAADTQY
V: TRBV7-2
J: TRBJ2-3

CDR3: ASSWTGSDEQY
V: TRBV5-1
J: TRBJ2-7